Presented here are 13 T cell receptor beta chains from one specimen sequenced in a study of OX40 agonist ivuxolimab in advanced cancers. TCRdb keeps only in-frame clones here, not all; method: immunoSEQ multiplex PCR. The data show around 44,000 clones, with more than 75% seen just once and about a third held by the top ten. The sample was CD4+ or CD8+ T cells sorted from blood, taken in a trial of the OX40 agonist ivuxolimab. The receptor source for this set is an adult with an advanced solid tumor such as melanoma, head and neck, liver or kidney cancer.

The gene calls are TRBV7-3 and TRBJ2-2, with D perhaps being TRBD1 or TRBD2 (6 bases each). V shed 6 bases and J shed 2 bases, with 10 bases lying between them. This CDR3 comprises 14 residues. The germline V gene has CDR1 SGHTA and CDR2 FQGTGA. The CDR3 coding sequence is TGTGCCAGCAGAGGGGGGCATAACACCGGGGAGCTGTTTTTT. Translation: CASRGGHNTGELFF.

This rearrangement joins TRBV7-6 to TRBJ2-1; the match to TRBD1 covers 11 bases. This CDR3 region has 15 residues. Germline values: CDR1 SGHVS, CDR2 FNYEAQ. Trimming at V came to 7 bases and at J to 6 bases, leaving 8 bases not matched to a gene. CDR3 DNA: TGTGCCAGCACCGAACGGACAGGGGGCAGCAATGAGCAGTTCTTC. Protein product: CASTERTGGSNEQFF.

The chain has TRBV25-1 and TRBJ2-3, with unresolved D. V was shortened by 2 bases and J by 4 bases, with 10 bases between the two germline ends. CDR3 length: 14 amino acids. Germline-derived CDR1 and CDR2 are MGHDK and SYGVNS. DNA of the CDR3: TGTGCCAGCAGTGAAAGTGAGGCGGCAGATACGCAGTATTTT. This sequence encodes CASSESEAADTQYF.

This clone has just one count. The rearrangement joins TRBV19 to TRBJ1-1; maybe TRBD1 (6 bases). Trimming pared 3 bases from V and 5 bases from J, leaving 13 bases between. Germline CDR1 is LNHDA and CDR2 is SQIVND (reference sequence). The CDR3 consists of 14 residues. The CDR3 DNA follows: TGTGCCAGTAGTATCGGGGGGGCGGTGACTGAAGCTTTCTTT. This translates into CASSIGGAVTEAFF. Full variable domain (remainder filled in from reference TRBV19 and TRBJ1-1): DGGITQSPKYLFRKEGQNVTLSCEQNLNHDAMYWYRQDPGQGLRLIYYSQIVNDFQKGDIAEGYSVSREKKESFPLTVTSAQKNPTAFYLCASSIGGAVTEAFFGQGTRLTVV.

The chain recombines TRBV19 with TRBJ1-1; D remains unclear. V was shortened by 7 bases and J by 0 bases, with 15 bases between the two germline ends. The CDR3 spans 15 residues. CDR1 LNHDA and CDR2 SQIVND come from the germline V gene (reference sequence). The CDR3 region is CASNDVQRMNTEAFF. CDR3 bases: TGTGCCAGTAACGACGTACAGAGGATGAACACTGAAGCTTTCTTT.

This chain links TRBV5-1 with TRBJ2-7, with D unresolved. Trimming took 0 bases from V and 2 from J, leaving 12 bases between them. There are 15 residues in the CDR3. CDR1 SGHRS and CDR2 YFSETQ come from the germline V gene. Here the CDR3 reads CASSLAGSYTYEQYF. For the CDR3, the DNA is TGCGCCAGCAGCTTGGCCGGTAGCTACACCTACGAGCAGTACTTC.

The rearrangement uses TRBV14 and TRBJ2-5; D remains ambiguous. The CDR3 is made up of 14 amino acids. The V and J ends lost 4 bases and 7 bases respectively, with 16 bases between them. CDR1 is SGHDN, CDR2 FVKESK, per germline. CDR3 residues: CASSPGPWLGTQYF. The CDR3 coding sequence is TGTGCCAGCAGCCCCGGTCCGTGGCTGGGGACCCAGTACTTC.

The CDR3 sequence is CASSPHTGGMGDIQYF. Written as DNA, the CDR3 is TGCGCCAGCAGCCCCCACACAGGGGGCATGGGGGACATTCAGTACTTC. The V and J genes are TRBV4-1 and TRBJ2-4, with 9 positions matching TRBD1. The CDR3 has 16 amino acids. V shed 4 bases and J 8 bases; nucleotides not matched to a gene: 12. Germline V gene lookup returns CDR1 MGHRA and CDR2 YSYEKL.

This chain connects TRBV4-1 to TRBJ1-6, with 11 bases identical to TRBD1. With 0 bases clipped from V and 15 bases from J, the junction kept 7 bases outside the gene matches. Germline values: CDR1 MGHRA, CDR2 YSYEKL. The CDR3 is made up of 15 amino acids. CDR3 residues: CASSQDGDRGAYLHF. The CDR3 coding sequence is TGCGCCAGCAGCCAAGATGGGGACAGGGGGGCTTACCTCCACTTT.

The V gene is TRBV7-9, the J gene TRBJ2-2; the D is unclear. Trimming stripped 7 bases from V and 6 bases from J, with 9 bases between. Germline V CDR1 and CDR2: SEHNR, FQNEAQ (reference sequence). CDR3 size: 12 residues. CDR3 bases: TGTGCCAGCAAGGATACTCCCGGGGAGCTGTTTTTT. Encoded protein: CASKDTPGELFF.

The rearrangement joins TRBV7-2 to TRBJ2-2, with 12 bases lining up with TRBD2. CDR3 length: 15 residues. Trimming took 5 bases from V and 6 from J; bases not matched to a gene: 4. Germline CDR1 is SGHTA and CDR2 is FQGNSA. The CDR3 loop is CASSRLAGVAGELFF. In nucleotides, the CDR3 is TGTGCCAGCAGCCGACTAGCGGGAGTAGCCGGGGAGCTGTTTTTT.

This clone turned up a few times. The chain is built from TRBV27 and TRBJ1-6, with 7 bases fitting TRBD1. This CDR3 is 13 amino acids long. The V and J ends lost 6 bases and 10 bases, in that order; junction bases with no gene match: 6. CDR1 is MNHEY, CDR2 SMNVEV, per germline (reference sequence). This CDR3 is CASRSQGWSPLHF. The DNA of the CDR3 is TGTGCCAGCAGGTCACAGGGGTGGTCACCCCTCCACTTT.

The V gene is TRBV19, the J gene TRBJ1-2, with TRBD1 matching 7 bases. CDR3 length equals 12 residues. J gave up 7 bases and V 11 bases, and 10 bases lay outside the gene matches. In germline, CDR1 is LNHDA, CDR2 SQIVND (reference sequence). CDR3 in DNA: TGTGCCCAAGGGGGCAGGGGAGGTGGCTACACCTTC. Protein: CAQGGRGGGYTF.